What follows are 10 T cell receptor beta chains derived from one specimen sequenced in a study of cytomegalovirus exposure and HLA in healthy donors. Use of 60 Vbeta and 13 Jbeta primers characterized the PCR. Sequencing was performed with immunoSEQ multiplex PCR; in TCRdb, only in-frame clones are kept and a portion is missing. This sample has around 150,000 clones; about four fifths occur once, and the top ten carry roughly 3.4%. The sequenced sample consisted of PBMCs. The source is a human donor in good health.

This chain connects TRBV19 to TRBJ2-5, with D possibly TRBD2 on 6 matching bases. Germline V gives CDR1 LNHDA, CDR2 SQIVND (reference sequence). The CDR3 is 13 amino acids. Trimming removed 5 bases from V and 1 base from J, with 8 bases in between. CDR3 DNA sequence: TGTGCCAGTAGTCAGACTAGCCAAGAGACCCAGTACTTC. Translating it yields CASSQTSQETQYF.

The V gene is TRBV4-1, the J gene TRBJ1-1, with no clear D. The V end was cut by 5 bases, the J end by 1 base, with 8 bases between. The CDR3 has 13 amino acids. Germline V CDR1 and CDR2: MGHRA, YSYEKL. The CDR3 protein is CASSWQSNTEAFF. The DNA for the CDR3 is TGCGCCAGCAGCTGGCAATCGAACACTGAAGCTTTCTTT.

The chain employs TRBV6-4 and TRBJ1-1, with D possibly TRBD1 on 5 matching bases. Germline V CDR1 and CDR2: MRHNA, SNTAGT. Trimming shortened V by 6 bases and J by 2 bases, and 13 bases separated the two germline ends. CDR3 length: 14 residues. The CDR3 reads CASRSGHANTEAFF. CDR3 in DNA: TGTGCCAGCAGATCCGGACACGCCAACACTGAAGCTTTCTTT.

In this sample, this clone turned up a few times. The CDR3 sequence: CASSQVTDNNYGYTF. The DNA for the CDR3 is TGCGCCAGCAGCCAAGTAACGGACAATAACTATGGCTACACCTTC. The V and J genes are TRBV4-3 and TRBJ1-2, with D possibly TRBD1 on 5 matching bases. This CDR3 comprises 15 residues. V lost 1 base, J lost 1 base, and 10 bases lay in between. Germline assignment: CDR1 LGHNA and CDR2 YSLEER.

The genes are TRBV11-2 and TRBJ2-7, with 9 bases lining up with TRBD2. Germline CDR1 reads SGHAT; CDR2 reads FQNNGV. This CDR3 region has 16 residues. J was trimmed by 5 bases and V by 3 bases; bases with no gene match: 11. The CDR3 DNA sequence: TGTGCCAGCAGCTTGGGGGCTAGCGGGACGAGCCACGAGCAGTACTTC. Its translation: CASSLGASGTSHEQYF.

Written as DNA, the CDR3 is TGTGCCAGCTCACAACTAGCGGGGCCCCCCCACTACGAGCAGTACTTC. Translating gives CASSQLAGPPHYEQYF. The V call is TRBV18, the J call TRBJ2-7; TRBD2 matches 10 bases. Trimming at V came to 4 bases and at J to 3 bases, leaving 9 bases not matched to a gene. CDR1 is KGHSH, CDR2 LQKENI, per germline. This CDR3 is built from 16 residues.

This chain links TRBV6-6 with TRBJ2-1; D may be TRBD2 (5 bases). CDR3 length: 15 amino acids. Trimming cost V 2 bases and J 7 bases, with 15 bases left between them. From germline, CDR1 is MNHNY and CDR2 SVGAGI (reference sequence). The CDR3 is CASSYRLLAGNEQFF. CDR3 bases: TGTGCCAGCAGTTACCGTCTTCTAGCCGGAAATGAGCAGTTCTTC.

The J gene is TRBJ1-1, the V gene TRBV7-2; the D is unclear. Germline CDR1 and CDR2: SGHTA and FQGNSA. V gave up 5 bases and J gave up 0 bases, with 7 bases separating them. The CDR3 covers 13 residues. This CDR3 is CASSPEMNTEAFF. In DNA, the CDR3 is TGTGCCAGCAGCCCCGAGATGAACACTGAAGCTTTCTTT.

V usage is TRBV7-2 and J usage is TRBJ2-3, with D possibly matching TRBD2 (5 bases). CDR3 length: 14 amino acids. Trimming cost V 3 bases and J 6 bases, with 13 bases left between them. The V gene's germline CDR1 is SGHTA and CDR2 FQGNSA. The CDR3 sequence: CASSFRRGGDTQYF. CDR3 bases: TGTGCCAGCAGCTTCCGACGGGGTGGGGATACGCAGTATTTT.

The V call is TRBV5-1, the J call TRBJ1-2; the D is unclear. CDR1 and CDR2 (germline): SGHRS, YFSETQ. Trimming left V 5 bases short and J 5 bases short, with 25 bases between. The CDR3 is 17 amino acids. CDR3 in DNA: TGCGCCAGCAGTTCGACCGGGGATTGGTTGATGGAGTATGGCTACACCTTC. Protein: CASSSTGDWLMEYGYTF. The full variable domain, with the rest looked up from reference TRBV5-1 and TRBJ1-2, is KAGVTQTPRYLIKTRGQQVTLSCSPISGHRSVSWYQQTPGQGLQFLFEYFSETQRNKGNFPGRFSGRQFSNSRSEMNVSTLELGDSALYLCASSSTGDWLMEYGYTFGSGTRLTVV.